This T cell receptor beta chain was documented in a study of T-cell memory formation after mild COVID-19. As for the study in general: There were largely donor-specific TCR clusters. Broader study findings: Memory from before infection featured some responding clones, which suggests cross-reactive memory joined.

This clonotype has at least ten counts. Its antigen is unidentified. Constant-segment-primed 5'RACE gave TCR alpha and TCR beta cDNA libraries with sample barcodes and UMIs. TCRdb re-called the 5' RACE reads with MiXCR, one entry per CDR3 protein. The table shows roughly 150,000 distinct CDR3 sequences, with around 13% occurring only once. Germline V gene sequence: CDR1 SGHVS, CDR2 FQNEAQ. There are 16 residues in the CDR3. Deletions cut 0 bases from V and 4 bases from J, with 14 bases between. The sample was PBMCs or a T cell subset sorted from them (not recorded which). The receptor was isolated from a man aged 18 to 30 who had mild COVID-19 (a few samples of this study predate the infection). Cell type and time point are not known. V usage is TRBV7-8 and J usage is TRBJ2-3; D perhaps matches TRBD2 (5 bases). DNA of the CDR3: TGTGCCAGCAGCTTAGCGTCACTAGGACGGGCAGATACGCAGTATTTT. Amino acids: CASSLASLGRADTQYF.